The clone carrying this T cell receptor beta chain has more than one count but fewer than ten. Using its own MiXCR run on the 5' RACE reads, TCRdb lists one record per CDR3 protein. The data hold over 55,000 distinct CDR3 sequences, with about a sixth observed a single time. This sample stems from a study of HIV-infected patients and healthy controls. From germline, CDR1 is LNHDA and CDR2 SQIVND (reference sequence). V was shortened by 8 bases and J by 0 bases, with 13 bases between the two germline ends. The CDR3 has 14 amino acids. The gene calls are TRBV19 and TRBJ1-2, with no clear D. The TCR comes from a human donor in good health. The sample consisted of CD4+ T cells from blood. This chain's CDR3 is CASVRGSTNYGYTF. The CDR3 region has the DNA TGTGCCAGTGTTCGGGGTTCTACTAACTATGGCTACACCTTC.